Listed below are T cell receptor beta chains from one sample, sequenced in a study of monozygotic twins with inflammatory bowel disease. TCRdb reprocessed the 5' RACE reads; each CDR3 protein has one entry and no DNA is given. The sample holds more than 110,000 distinct CDR3 sequences. Sample: blood. The origin of the receptors is a human donor with ulcerative colitis or Crohn's disease, or a healthy co-twin of an affected twin (not recorded which). Both conserved end residues are part of each CDR3.

V,J,CDR3
TRBV5-1,TRBJ2-1,CASSPRRAGYNEQFF
TRBV27,TRBJ1-1,CASRKITGETEAFF
TRBV20-1,TRBJ2-5,CSARDRGVQETQYF
TRBV27,TRBJ2-7,CASTRGSGSGREQYF
TRBV14,TRBJ2-7,CASSRFRQDGYEQYF
TRBV5-1,TRBJ1-2,CASSLVAGANYGYTF
TRBV5-1,TRBJ1-4,CASSLRDAGYEKLFF
TRBV28,TRBJ1-4,CASRPGITNEKLFF
TRBV27,TRBJ2-7,CASGRTSGSGNSYEQYF
TRBV5-1,TRBJ2-2,CASSLIQITGELFF
TRBV29-1,TRBJ1-5,CSAGTGGINQPQHF
TRBV5-5,TRBJ1-5,CASSLEQSNQPQHF
TRBV4-2,TRBJ2-3,CASSRRTSGSQSTDTQYF
TRBV5-5,TRBJ2-1,CASSFTGVPVGEQFF
TRBV20-1,TRBJ2-1,CSASSIGRALYNEQFF
TRBV6-6,TRBJ1-1,CASSSGTGSGTAFF
TRBV12-3/TRBV12-4,TRBJ1-2,CASTRQETYGYTF
TRBV7-9,TRBJ1-2,CASSLPRDNYGYTF
TRBV7-8,TRBJ2-1,CASSLAGTGDSNEQFF
TRBV20-1,TRBJ1-1,CSARQGAKDTEAFF
TRBV5-1,TRBJ2-1,CASSFGVSYNEQFF
TRBV20-1,TRBJ1-5,CSASRNGGGSTAGNQPQHF
TRBV20-1,TRBJ2-3,CSARTSGSTDTQYF
TRBV9,TRBJ1-2,CASSVGPRDYGYTF
TRBV28,TRBJ2-1,CASSVGQGAGEQFF
TRBV24-1,TRBJ2-7,CATSRRAESEQYF
TRBV5-6,TRBJ2-5,CASSLGLRGTSGRGETQYF
TRBV24-1,TRBJ1-5,CATSEGRSYNQHQHF
TRBV28,TRBJ2-1,CASSGTGRAYNEQFF
TRBV6-6,TRBJ2-3,CASSYRDTDTQYF
TRBV20-1,TRBJ2-7,CSAREGTGTYEQYF
TRBV19,TRBJ1-1,CASSIRVGNTEAFF
TRBV7-2,TRBJ2-1,CASSLARGQGSNEQFF
TRBV14,TRBJ2-1,CASSHGQGAYNEQFF
TRBV5-1,TRBJ1-2,CASRTLDGYTF
TRBV29-1,TRBJ1-2,CSVGGANYGYTF
TRBV24-1,TRBJ2-3,CATSDPDSPRNTDTQYF
TRBV28,TRBJ2-7,CASTGTFGDFYEQYF
TRBV20-1,TRBJ1-3,CSASPLTGSGNTIYF
TRBV29-1,TRBJ1-5,CSVGRADQPQHF
TRBV5-1,TRBJ2-3,CASSLRSRDRGFTDTQYF
TRBV11-2,TRBJ2-5,CASSLNPAGGSGETQYF
TRBV7-9,TRBJ2-7,CASSLWPDYEQYF
TRBV3-1,TRBJ2-1,CASSQDVAGASYNEQFF
TRBV20-1,TRBJ2-1,CSARLGLAKGYNEQFF
TRBV5-1,TRBJ1-2,CASSLGEFNYGYTF
TRBV19,TRBJ1-5,CARRDRGDQPQHF
TRBV20-1,TRBJ1-2,CSAIILGGGPRGYTF
TRBV19,TRBJ2-5,CASRRAGDQETQYF
TRBV5-3,TRBJ2-1,CARSADFSTGHNEQFF
TRBV27,TRBJ2-2,CASSFGRGDTGELFF
TRBV5-1,TRBJ2-2,CASSPRQGVTGELFF
TRBV5-1,TRBJ2-7,CASSVLGLAGTYEQYF